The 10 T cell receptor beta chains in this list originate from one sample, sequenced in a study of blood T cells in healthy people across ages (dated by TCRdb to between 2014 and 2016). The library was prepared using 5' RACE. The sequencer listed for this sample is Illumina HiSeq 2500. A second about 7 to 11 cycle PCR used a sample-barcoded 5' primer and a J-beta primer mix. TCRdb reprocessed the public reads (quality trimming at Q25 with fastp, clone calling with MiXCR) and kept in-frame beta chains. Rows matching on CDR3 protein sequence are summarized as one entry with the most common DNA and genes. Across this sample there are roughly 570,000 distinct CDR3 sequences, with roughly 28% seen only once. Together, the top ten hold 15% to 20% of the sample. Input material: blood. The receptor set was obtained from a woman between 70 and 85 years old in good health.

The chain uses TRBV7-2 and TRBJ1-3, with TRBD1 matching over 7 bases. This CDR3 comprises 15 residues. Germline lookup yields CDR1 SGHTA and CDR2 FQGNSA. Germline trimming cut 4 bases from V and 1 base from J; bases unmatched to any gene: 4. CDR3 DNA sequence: TGTGCCAGCAGCTCGCACAGGGGATCTGGAAACACCATATATTTT. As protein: CASSSHRGSGNTIYF.

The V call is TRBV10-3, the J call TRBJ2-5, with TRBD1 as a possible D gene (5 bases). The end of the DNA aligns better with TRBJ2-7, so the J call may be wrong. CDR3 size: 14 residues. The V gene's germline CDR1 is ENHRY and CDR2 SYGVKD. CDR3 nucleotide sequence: TGTGCCATCAGTGAGGAAAGGGGCTCCTACGAGCAGTACTTC. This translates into CAISEERGSYEQYF.

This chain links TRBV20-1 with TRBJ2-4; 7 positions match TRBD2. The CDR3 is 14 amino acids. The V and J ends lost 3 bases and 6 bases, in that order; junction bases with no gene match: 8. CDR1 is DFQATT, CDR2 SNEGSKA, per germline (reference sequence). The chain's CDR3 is CSASRAGMGNIQYF. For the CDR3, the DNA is TGCAGTGCTAGTAGAGCGGGGATGGGAAACATTCAGTACTTC.

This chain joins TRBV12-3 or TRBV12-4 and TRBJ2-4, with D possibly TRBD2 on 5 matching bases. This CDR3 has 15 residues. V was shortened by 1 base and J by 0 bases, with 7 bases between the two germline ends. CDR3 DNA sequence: TGTGCCAGCAGTTTAGGTGCGGGAGCCAAAAACATTCAGTACTTC. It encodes CASSLGAGAKNIQYF.

The CDR3 DNA follows: TGTGCCAGCAGTCCTCGGACCGGCCTTAATTCACCCCTCCACTTT. The encoded protein is CASSPRTGLNSPLHF. The gene calls are TRBV6-5 and TRBJ1-6; unclear D gene. Germline V CDR1 and CDR2: MNHEY, SVGAGI. V lost 5 bases, J lost 6 bases, and 14 bases lay in between. CDR3 length equals 15 residues.

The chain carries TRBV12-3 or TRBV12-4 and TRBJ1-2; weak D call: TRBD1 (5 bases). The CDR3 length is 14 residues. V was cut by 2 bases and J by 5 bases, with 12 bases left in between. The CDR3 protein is CASSLNTGEYGYTF. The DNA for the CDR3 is TGTGCCAGCAGTTTAAATACAGGAGAATATGGCTACACCTTC.

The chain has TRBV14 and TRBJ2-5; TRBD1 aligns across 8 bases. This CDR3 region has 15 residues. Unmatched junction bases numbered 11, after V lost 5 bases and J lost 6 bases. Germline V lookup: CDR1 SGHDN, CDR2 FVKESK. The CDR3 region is CASSADRVEWKTQYF. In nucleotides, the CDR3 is TGTGCCAGCAGCGCGGACAGGGTAGAGTGGAAGACCCAGTACTTC. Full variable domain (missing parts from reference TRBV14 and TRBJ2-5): EAGVTQFPSHSVIEKGQTVTLRCDPISGHDNLYWYRRVMGKEIKFLLHFVKESKQDESGMPNNRFLAERTGGTYSTLKVQPAELEDSGVYFCASSADRVEWKTQYFGPGTRLLVL.

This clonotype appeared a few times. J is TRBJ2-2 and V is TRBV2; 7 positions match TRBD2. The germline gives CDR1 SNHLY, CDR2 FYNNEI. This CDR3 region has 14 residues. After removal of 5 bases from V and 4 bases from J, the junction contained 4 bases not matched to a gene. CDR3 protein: CASSKTSSTGELFF. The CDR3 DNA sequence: TGTGCCAGCAGTAAGACTAGCAGCACCGGGGAGCTGTTTTTT.

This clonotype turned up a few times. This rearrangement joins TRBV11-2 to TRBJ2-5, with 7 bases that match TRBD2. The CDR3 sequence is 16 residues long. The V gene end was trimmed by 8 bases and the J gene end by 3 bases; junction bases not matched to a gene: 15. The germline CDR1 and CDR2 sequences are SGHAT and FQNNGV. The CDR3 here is CASSHTGSGGKETQYF. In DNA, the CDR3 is TGTGCCAGCTCCCACACGGGATCGGGGGGTAAAGAGACCCAGTACTTC.

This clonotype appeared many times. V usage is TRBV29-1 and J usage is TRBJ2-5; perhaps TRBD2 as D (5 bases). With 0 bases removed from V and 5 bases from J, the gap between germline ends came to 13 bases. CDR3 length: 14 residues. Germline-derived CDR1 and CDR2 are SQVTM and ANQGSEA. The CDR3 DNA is TGCAGCGTTGAAGATCAGGCCCCGGGGGAGACCCAGTACTTC. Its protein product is CSVEDQAPGETQYF.